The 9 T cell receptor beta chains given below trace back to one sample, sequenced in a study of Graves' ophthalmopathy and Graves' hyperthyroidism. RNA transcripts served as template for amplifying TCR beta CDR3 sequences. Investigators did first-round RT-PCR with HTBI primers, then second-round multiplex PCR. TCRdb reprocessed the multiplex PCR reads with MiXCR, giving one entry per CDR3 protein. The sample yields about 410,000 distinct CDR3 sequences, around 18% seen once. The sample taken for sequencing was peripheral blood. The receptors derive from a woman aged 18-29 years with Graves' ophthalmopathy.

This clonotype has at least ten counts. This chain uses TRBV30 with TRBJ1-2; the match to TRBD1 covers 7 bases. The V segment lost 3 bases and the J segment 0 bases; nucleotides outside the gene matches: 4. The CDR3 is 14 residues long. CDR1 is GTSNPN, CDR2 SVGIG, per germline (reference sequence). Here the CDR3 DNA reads TGTGCCTGGAGGGTTGGGACAGCTAACTATGGCTACACCTTC. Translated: CAWRVGTANYGYTF.

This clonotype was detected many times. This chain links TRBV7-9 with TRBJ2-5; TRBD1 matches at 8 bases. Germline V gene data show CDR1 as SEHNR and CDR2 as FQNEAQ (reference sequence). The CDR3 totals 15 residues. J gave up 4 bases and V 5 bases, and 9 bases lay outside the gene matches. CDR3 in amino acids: CASSQQTGAVETQYF. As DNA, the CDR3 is TGTGCCAGCAGCCAGCAGACAGGGGCGGTAGAGACCCAGTACTTC.

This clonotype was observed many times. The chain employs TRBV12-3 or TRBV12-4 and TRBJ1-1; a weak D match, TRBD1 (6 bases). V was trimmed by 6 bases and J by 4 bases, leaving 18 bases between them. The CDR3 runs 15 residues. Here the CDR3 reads CASSREAGASTEAFF. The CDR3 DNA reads TGTGCCAGCAGCCGAGAGGCAGGGGCGAGCACTGAAGCTTTCTTT.

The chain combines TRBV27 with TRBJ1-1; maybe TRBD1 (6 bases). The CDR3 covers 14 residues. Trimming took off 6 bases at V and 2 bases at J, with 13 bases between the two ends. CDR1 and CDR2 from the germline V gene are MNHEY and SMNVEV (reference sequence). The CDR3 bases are TGTGCCAGCAGGCAGGGGCTACAAAACACTGAAGCTTTCTTT. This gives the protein CASRQGLQNTEAFF.

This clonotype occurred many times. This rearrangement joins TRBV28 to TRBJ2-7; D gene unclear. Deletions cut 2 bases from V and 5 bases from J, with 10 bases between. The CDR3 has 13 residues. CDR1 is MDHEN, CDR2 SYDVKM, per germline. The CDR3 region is CASSLSPFDEQYF. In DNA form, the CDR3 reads TGTGCCAGCAGTTTAAGCCCCTTTGACGAGCAGTACTTC. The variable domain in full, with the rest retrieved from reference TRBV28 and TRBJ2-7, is DVKVTQSSRYLVKRTGEKVFLECVQDMDHENMFWYRQDPGLGLRLIYFSYDVKMKEKGDIPEGYSVSREKKERFSLILESASTNQTSMYLCASSLSPFDEQYFGPGTRLTVT.

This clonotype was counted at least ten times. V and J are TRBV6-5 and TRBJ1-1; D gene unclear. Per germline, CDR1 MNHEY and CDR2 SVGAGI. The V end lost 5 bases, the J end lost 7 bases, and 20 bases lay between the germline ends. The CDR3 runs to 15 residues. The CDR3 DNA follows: TGTGCCAGCAGTAACCCCCCGGACGGAATCTTTGAAGCTTTCTTT. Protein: CASSNPPDGIFEAFF.

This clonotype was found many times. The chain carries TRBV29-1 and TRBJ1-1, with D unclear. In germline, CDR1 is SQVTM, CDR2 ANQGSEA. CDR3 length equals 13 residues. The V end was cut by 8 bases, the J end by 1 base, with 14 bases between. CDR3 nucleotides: TGCAGCTCTTTCGACCCGGGGAACACTGAAGCTTTCTTT. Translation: CSSFDPGNTEAFF. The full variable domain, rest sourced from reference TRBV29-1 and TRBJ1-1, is SAVISQKPSRDICQRGTSLTIQCQVDSQVTMMFWYRQQPGQSLTLIATANQGSEATYESGFVIDKFPISRPNLTFSTLTVSNMSPEDSSIYLCSSFDPGNTEAFFGQGTRLTVV.

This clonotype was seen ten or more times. CDR3 sequence reads: CSARGGKRQYF. The DNA for the CDR3 is TGCAGTGCTAGGGGGGGGAAAAGGCAGTACTTC. The genes are TRBV20-1 and TRBJ2-7, with 7 positions matching TRBD2. V gave up 3 bases and J gave up 9 bases; unmatched junction bases: 5. This CDR3 region has 11 residues. Germline V gives CDR1 DFQATT, CDR2 SNEGSKA (reference sequence).

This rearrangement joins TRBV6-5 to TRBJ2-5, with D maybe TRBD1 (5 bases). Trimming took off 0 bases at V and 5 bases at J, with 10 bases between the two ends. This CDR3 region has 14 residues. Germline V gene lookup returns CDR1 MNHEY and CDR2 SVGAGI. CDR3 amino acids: CASSYSMGPETQYF. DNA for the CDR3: TGTGCCAGCAGTTACTCGATGGGGCCGGAGACCCAGTACTTC.